The TCR beta chain described here comes from a study of T cells in Graves' hyperthyroidism and ophthalmopathy. In this sample, this clonotype turned up a few times. TCR beta CDR3 sequences were amplified from RNA transcripts. Primed by the HTBI set, a first-round RT-PCR was run on the TCR CDR3. TCRdb reprocessed the multiplex PCR reads with MiXCR, giving one entry per CDR3 protein. The profile covers 600,000 to 850,000 distinct CDR3 sequences, with approximately 18% appearing a single time and 15% to 20% taken by the ten largest. The CDR3 has 14 amino acids. With V trimmed by 4 bases and J by 4 bases, 4 bases remained unmatched.

This TCR came from a woman aged 45-59 years with Graves' hyperthyroidism that later progressed to Graves' ophthalmopathy. The rearrangement links TRBV12-3 or TRBV12-4 to TRBJ1-5; 7 bases are a match to TRBD1. Sequencing was done on a sample of blood. DNA of the CDR3: TGTGCCAGCAGTTACCGACAGGGAAATCAGCCCCAGCATTTT. Amino acid sequence: CASSYRQGNQPQHF.